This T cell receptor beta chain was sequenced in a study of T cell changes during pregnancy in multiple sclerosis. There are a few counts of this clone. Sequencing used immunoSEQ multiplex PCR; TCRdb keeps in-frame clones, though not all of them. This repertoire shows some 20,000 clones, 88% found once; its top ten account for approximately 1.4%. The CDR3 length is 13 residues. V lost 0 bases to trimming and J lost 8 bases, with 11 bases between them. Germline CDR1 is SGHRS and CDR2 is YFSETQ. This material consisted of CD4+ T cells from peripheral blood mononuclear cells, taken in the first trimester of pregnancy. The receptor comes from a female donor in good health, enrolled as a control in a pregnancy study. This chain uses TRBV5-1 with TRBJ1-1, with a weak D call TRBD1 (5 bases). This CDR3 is CASSLGGTTEAFF. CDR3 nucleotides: TGCGCCAGCAGCTTGGGGGGCACTACCGAAGCTTTCTTT.